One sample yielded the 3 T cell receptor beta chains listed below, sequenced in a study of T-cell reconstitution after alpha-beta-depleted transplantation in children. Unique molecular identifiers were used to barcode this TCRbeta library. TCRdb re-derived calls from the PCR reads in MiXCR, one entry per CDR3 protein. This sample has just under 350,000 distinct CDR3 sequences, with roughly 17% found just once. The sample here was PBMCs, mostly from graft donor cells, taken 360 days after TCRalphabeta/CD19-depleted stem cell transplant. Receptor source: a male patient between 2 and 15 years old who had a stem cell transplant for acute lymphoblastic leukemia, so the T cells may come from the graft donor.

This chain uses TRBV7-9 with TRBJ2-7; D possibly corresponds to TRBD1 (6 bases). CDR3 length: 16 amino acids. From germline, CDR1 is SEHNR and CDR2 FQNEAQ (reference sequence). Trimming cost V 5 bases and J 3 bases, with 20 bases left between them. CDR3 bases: TGTGCCAGCAGCCGGGCTCGACAGGTTACGGACTACGAGCAGTACTTC. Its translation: CASSRARQVTDYEQYF. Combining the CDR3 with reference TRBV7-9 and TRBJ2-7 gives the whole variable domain DTGVSQNPRHKITKRGQNVTFRCDPISEHNRLYWYRQTLGQGPEFLTYFQNEAQLEKSRLLSDRFSAERPKGSFSTLEIQRTEQGDSAMYLCASSRARQVTDYEQYFGPGTRLTVT.

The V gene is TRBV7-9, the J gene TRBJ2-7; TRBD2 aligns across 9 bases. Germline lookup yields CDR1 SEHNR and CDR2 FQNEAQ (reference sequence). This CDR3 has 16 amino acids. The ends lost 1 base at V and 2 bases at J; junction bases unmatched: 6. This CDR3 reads CASSLVRLAATYEQYF. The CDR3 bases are TGTGCCAGCAGCTTAGTCCGACTAGCGGCCACCTACGAGCAGTACTTC.

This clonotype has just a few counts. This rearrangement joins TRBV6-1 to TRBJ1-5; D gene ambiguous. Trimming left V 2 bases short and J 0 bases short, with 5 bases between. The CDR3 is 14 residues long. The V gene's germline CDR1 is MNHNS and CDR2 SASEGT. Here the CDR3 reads CASSETYSNQPQHF. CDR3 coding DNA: TGTGCCAGCAGTGAAACTTATAGCAATCAGCCCCAGCATTTT.